These 2 T cell receptor beta chains originate from one sample sequenced in a study of HIV-infected patients and healthy controls. TCRdb reanalysed the 5' RACE reads using MiXCR and keeps one entry per CDR3 protein. The table has 70,000 or so distinct CDR3 sequences, about a sixth seen once. Sequenced: CD4+ T cells from blood. The receptors stem from a human donor in good health.

In its sample, this clonotype was seen many times. CDR3 residues: CASSYESLAGGPDTGELFF. CDR3 in DNA: TGTGCCAGCAGTTACGAGAGTCTAGCGGGGGGACCGGACACCGGGGAGCTGTTTTTT. The gene calls are TRBV6-2 or TRBV6-3 and TRBJ2-2, with TRBD2 matching 11 bases. With 2 bases clipped from V and 3 bases from J, the junction kept 11 bases outside the gene matches. Germline CDR1 is MNHEY and CDR2 is SVGEGT. The CDR3 is made up of 19 amino acids.

The chain links TRBV28 to TRBJ2-3; 7 nucleotides match TRBD2. The germline V gene encodes CDR1 MDHEN and CDR2 SYDVKM. The V segment lost 7 bases and the J segment 2 bases; nucleotides outside the gene matches: 12. CDR3 size: 16 residues. The CDR3 DNA reads TGTGCCAGCATTGGCCCATACCTAGCGGCCACAGATACGCAGTATTTT. Translated, it gives CASIGPYLAATDTQYF.